The 27 T cell receptor beta chains below were found in one sample sequenced in a study of T cells in Graves' hyperthyroidism and ophthalmopathy. Amplified regions were TCR beta CDR3 sequences from RNA transcripts. The HTBI primer set served for first-round RT-PCR of the TCR CDR3. TCRdb re-called the multiplex PCR reads with MiXCR, one entry per CDR3 protein. The sample includes around 420,000 distinct CDR3 sequences, roughly 14% of them seen just once. Specimen: blood. These receptor sequences come from a woman between 18 and 29 years old with Graves' hyperthyroidism.

This clonotype has a count of ten or more. The chain is built from TRBV5-5 and TRBJ2-7, with 7 nucleotides matching TRBD1. The V segment lost 2 bases and the J segment 6 bases; nucleotides outside the gene matches: 2. The CDR3 length is 12 residues. Germline assignment: CDR1 SGHKS and CDR2 YYEKEE (reference sequence). CDR3 residues: CASSLTGVEQYF. CDR3 sequence (DNA): TGTGCCAGCAGCTTAACAGGGGTCGAGCAGTACTTC.

This clonotype was observed a handful of times. The chain recombines TRBV7-9 with TRBJ2-7; D perhaps matches TRBD1 (5 bases). The CDR3 has 13 residues. Trimming stripped 4 bases from V and 5 bases from J, with 12 bases between. Germline CDR1 and CDR2: SEHNR and FQNEAQ (reference sequence). CDR3 DNA sequence: TGTGCCAGCAGCTCCGAGATACAGGACGAGCAGTACTTC. This gives the protein CASSSEIQDEQYF.

There are many counts of this clonotype. This chain uses TRBV11-2 with TRBJ2-3, with 9 bases lining up with TRBD1. The CDR3 has 15 residues. After removal of 5 bases from V and 4 bases from J, the junction contained 7 bases not matched to a gene. Germline V gene sequence: CDR1 SGHAT, CDR2 FQNNGV. The CDR3 region has the DNA TGTGCCAGCAGCCCACAGGGGGCGTCTTCAGATACGCAGTATTTT. Protein sequence: CASSPQGASSDTQYF.

This clonotype came up many times. The chain joins TRBV6-1 to TRBJ2-7, with TRBD2 matching over 7 bases. CDR3 length: 16 residues. V lost 7 bases to trimming and J lost 1 base; unmatched junction nucleotides: 13. CDR1 is MNHNS and CDR2 is SASEGT in the germline V gene. In DNA, the CDR3 is TGTGCCAGCATGGGCGGGAGAAGTGAGTCGTCCTACGAGCAGTACTTC. This encodes CASMGGRSESSYEQYF.

This clonotype was observed a handful of times. The chain employs TRBV29-1 and TRBJ2-7; D is perhaps TRBD2 (6 bases). There are 15 residues in the CDR3. V lost 6 bases to trimming and J lost 2 bases, with 20 bases between them. From germline, CDR1 is SQVTM and CDR2 ANQGSEA. CDR3 nucleotides: TGCAGCGTAATAGAAACCGGGACTGAGGCCTACGAGCAGTACTTC. Protein sequence: CSVIETGTEAYEQYF.

V usage is TRBV20-1 and J usage is TRBJ2-2; 10 bases line up with TRBD2. This CDR3 has 18 residues. Per the germline V gene, CDR1 is DFQATT and CDR2 is SNEGSKA (reference sequence). V was clipped by 0 bases and J by 6 bases; unmatched bases: 13. The CDR3 spells CSARDLGTSEGGAGELFF. The CDR3 DNA reads as TGCAGTGCTAGAGATCTTGGGACTAGCGAGGGGGGCGCCGGGGAGCTGTTTTTT.

The CDR3 spells CASSSIRGSSGNTIYF. As DNA, the CDR3 is TGTGCCAGCAGCTCCATAAGGGGGAGCTCTGGAAACACCATATATTTT. The V and J genes are TRBV11-2 and TRBJ1-3; maybe TRBD1 (6 bases). The V end was cut by 4 bases, the J end by 0 bases, with 13 bases between. The CDR3 length is 16 residues. The germline V gene encodes CDR1 SGHAT and CDR2 FQNNGV.

The count of this clonotype is one. The chain combines TRBV19 with TRBJ2-5, with D tentatively TRBD2 (6 bases). Trimming stripped 7 bases from V and 5 bases from J, with 14 bases between. The germline V gene encodes CDR1 LNHDA and CDR2 SQIVND (reference sequence). The CDR3 is 13 residues long. CDR3 sequence: CASTGGARETQYF. In DNA form, the CDR3 reads TGTGCCAGTACTGGCGGGGCCCGGGAGACCCAGTACTTC. Together with reference TRBV19 and TRBJ2-5, the CDR3 gives the full variable domain: DGGITQSPKYLFRKEGQNVTLSCEQNLNHDAMYWYRQDPGQGLRLIYYSQIVNDFQKGDIAEGYSVSREKKESFPLTVTSAQKNPTAFYLCASTGGARETQYFGPGTRLLVL.

At least ten counts were recorded for this clonotype. The genes are TRBV7-9 and TRBJ2-7; D might be TRBD1 (5 bases). Germline CDR1 and CDR2: SEHNR and FQNEAQ (reference sequence). V lost 2 bases, J lost 7 bases, and 15 bases lay in between. The CDR3 runs 14 residues. The DNA for the CDR3 is TGTGCCAGCAGCTTAATCGGCAGGGCTGTTGAGCAGTACTTC. Its protein product is CASSLIGRAVEQYF. The variable domain in full, with the rest retrieved from reference TRBV7-9 and TRBJ2-7, is DTGVSQNPRHKITKRGQNVTFRCDPISEHNRLYWYRQTLGQGPEFLTYFQNEAQLEKSRLLSDRFSAERPKGSFSTLEIQRTEQGDSAMYLCASSLIGRAVEQYFGPGTRLTVT.

The V gene is TRBV3-1, the J gene TRBJ2-3; a weak D match, TRBD1 (5 bases). Trimming shortened V by 4 bases and J by 4 bases, and 15 bases separated the two germline ends. The germline gives CDR1 LGHDT, CDR2 YNNKEL (reference sequence). The CDR3 consists of 15 residues. Written as DNA, the CDR3 is TGTGCCAGCAGCCCGGCTATGGGGCTCCCAGATACGCAGTATTTT. Translating it yields CASSPAMGLPDTQYF.

This clonotype appeared many times. The chain couples TRBV7-8 to TRBJ2-2; 14 nucleotides agree with TRBD2. This CDR3 comprises 20 residues. CDR1 is SGHVS, CDR2 FQNEAQ, per germline. Unmatched junction bases numbered 15, after V lost 6 bases and J lost 3 bases. CDR3 coding DNA: TGTGCCAGCAGGCGTAAGGGACTAGCGGGAGCCTCGGACTACACCGGGGAGCTGTTTTTT. Translation: CASRRKGLAGASDYTGELFF.

The chain links TRBV27 to TRBJ1-2; 7 bases are shared with TRBD1. The V gene end was trimmed by 5 bases and the J gene end by 3 bases; junction bases not matched to a gene: 9. This CDR3 region has 15 residues. Germline V lookup: CDR1 MNHEY, CDR2 SMNVEV (reference sequence). CDR3 DNA: TGTGCCAGCAGTACTCGGGACAGCATCCACTATGGCTACACCTTC. Translation: CASSTRDSIHYGYTF.

The chain carries TRBV7-2 and TRBJ1-2; D is ambiguous. Germline values: CDR1 SGHTA, CDR2 FQGNSA. The CDR3 consists of 13 residues. The germline V and J ends were trimmed by 5 bases and 4 bases, with 11 bases remaining between them. This CDR3 is CASSQDATYGYTF. The CDR3 DNA reads as TGTGCCAGCAGCCAGGATGCGACCTATGGCTACACCTTC.

This clonotype was detected ten times or more. The gene calls are TRBV20-1 and TRBJ2-1, with TRBD1 matching over 10 bases. The CDR3 length is 14 residues. CDR1 is DFQATT, CDR2 SNEGSKA, per germline (reference sequence). V shed 3 bases and J 8 bases; nucleotides not matched to a gene: 7. Here the CDR3 DNA reads TGCAGTGCTAGTTCGGGACAGGGGTTGGATGAGCAGTTCTTC. Translation gives CSASSGQGLDEQFF.

This clonotype was seen a few times. J is TRBJ2-4 and V is TRBV4-2, with 7 bases that match TRBD1. The J segment lost 8 bases and the V segment lost 3 bases, leaving 13 bases of the junction unmatched. This CDR3 is built from 16 residues. CDR1 is LGHNA and CDR2 is YNFKEQ in the germline V gene. CDR3 sequence (DNA): TGTGCCAGCAGCCATATGGTGACAGGGTCGTCGGACATTCAGTACTTC. This codes for CASSHMVTGSSDIQYF.

This clonotype was observed at least ten times. This chain uses TRBV7-2 with TRBJ2-2, with 7 bases aligning to TRBD2. Germline V gives CDR1 SGHTA, CDR2 FQGNSA. With V trimmed by 3 bases and J by 5 bases, 6 bases remained unmatched. This CDR3 has 15 amino acids. Here the CDR3 DNA reads TGTGCCAGCAGCTTGGGACTACGAGTAACCGGGGAGCTGTTTTTT. This codes for CASSLGLRVTGELFF.

This clonotype was counted a few times. This chain joins TRBV24-1 and TRBJ2-3, with D possibly called TRBD1 or TRBD2 (5 bases each). The V and J ends lost 3 bases and 4 bases respectively, with 16 bases between them. The CDR3 runs to 16 residues. Germline lookup yields CDR1 KGHDR and CDR2 SFDVKD. CDR3 sequence (DNA): TGTGCCACCAGTGATCGGACTGGGGGTACGGCAGATACGCAGTATTTT. Residues: CATSDRTGGTADTQYF.

This sequence joins TRBV12-3 or TRBV12-4 and TRBJ2-3, with TRBD1 matching over 7 bases. The J segment lost 14 bases and the V segment lost 6 bases, leaving 11 bases of the junction unmatched. The CDR3 loop spans 12 amino acids. The CDR3 is CASSKTGKGRYF. The CDR3 nucleotides read TGTGCCAGCAGCAAGACAGGGAAAGGGCGGTATTTT.

This clonotype was recorded many times. This chain links TRBV11-2 with TRBJ2-5, with 7 bases lining up with TRBD2. The CDR3 sequence is 12 residues long. The J segment lost 6 bases and the V segment lost 5 bases, leaving 3 bases of the junction unmatched. Germline CDR1 and CDR2: SGHAT and FQNNGV. The CDR3 DNA sequence: TGTGCCAGCAGCCTGGGGACTAAGACCCAGTACTTC. Amino acids: CASSLGTKTQYF.

This clonotype has a count of ten or more. The rearrangement uses TRBV7-9 and TRBJ2-7; D uncertain. Germline CDR1 and CDR2: SEHNR and FQNEAQ (reference sequence). This CDR3 comprises 15 residues. The V and J ends lost 4 bases and 0 bases respectively, with 13 bases between them. This chain's CDR3 is CASSSAARSSYEQYF. CDR3 coding DNA: TGTGCCAGCAGCTCGGCTGCCAGAAGCTCCTACGAGCAGTACTTC.

The J gene is TRBJ2-2, the V gene TRBV6-6; weak D call: TRBD2 (5 bases). The germline V gene has CDR1 MNHNY and CDR2 SVGAGI (reference sequence). The CDR3 length is 16 residues. V lost 0 bases and J lost 0, with 8 bases in between. CDR3 amino acids: CASSYSGSANTGELFF. The CDR3 bases are TGTGCCAGCAGTTACTCGGGGAGCGCGAACACCGGGGAGCTGTTTTTT.

This rearrangement joins TRBV5-1 to TRBJ2-7; D is perhaps TRBD1 (6 bases). V was pared by 4 bases and J by 9 bases, with 20 bases between. This CDR3 comprises 14 residues. Looked up from germline, CDR1 is SGHRS and CDR2 is YFSETQ. The CDR3 sequence: CASSRDKGLAGQYF. The CDR3 DNA reads TGCGCCAGCAGCAGGGACAAGGGCCTCGCCGGGCAGTACTTC.

This clonotype was observed many times. The rearrangement uses TRBV11-3 and TRBJ2-1; 11 bases are shared with TRBD2. With V trimmed by 5 bases and J by 5 bases, 5 bases remained unmatched. The length of the CDR3 is 15 residues. Per germline, CDR1 SGHNT and CDR2 YENEEA. The CDR3 protein is CASSASGGFDNEQFF. The CDR3 nucleotides read TGTGCCAGCAGCGCTAGCGGGGGGTTTGACAATGAGCAGTTCTTC.

The count of this clonotype is one. The chain uses TRBV11-2 and TRBJ1-1, with a possible D match to TRBD1 (6 bases). The CDR3 sequence is 14 residues long. Germline values: CDR1 SGHAT, CDR2 FQNNGV. V dropped 7 bases and J dropped 1 base, with 13 bases sitting between them. The CDR3 sequence is CASTPQQGNTEAFF. CDR3 nucleotide sequence: TGTGCCAGCACCCCCCAACAGGGGAACACTGAAGCTTTCTTT.

V usage is TRBV9 and J usage is TRBJ2-1; the match to TRBD2 covers 7 bases. The CDR3 spans 15 residues. CDR1 SGDLS and CDR2 YYNGEE come from the germline V gene. V trimming: 3 bases; J trimming: 0 bases; junction bases outside the gene matches: 3. The chain's CDR3 is CASSARTSSYNEQFF. The CDR3 DNA reads as TGTGCCAGCAGCGCCCGGACTAGCTCCTACAATGAGCAGTTCTTC.

This clonotype was observed many times. The V gene is TRBV20-1, the J gene TRBJ2-2; 13 bases agree with TRBD2. J was trimmed by 7 bases and V by 3 bases; bases with no gene match: 2. Per the germline V gene, CDR1 is DFQATT and CDR2 is SNEGSKA (reference sequence). The CDR3 is 14 residues long. In nucleotides, the CDR3 is TGCAGTGCTAGTGGACTAGCGGGAGTCGGGGAGCTGTTTTTT. This encodes CSASGLAGVGELFF.

This clonotype has ten or more counts. The chain uses TRBV6-5 and TRBJ1-6; a weak D match, TRBD1 (5 bases). The CDR3 totals 17 residues. Trimming removed 2 bases at V and 1 base at J, with 12 bases between. Germline assignment: CDR1 MNHEY and CDR2 SVGAGI. The CDR3 region is CASSYGWGTSYNSPLHF. The CDR3 DNA sequence: TGTGCCAGCAGTTACGGGTGGGGGACGTCCTATAATTCACCCCTCCACTTT.